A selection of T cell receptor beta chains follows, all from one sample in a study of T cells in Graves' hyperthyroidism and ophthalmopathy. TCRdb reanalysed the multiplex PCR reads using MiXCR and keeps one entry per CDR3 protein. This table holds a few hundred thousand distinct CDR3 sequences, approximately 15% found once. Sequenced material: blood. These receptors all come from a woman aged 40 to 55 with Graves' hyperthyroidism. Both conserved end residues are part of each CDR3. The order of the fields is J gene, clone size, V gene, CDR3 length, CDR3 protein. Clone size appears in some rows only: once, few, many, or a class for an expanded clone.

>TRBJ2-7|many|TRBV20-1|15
CSAPGAGTGAYEQYF
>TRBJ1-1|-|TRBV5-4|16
CASSQANPRGAFEAFF
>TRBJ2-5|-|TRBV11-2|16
CASSLAGARDQETQYF
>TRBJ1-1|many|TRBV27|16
CASSFRTLGKGTEAFF
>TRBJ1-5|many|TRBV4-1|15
CASSQETTGHQPQHF
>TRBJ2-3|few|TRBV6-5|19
CASSYKGLAVPPGADTQYF
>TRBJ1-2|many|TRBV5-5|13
CASSLDGNYGYTF
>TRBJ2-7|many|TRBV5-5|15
CASSLGLGETYEQYF
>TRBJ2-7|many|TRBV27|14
CASSLSRNSYEQYF
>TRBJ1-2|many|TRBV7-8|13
CASSLATGVGYTF
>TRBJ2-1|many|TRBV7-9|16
CASSSQVRSPYNEQFF
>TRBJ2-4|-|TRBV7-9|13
CASSPTGEDIQYF
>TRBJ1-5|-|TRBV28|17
CASSLPSGGYSNQPQHF
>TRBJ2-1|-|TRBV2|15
CASRTDLSSYNEQFF
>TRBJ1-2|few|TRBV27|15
CASSLGTGGNYGYTF
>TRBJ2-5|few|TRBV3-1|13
CASSQGTEETQYF